This T cell receptor beta chain was observed in a study of T cells in localized non-small cell lung cancer. Overall study results and limits: Without multi-region sequencing, intratumor heterogeneity could not be excluded. A median of approximately 57 clones ranked among the top 100 in tumor appeared in adjacent lung. Adjacent uninvolved lung tissue had the highest T cell clonality, exceeding tumor.

Clones were sequenced by immunoSEQ multiplex PCR, and TCRdb holds only the in-frame ones, with some missing. The table shows thousands of clones, with roughly 29% occurring only once. With regard to this clone: Antigen unknown.

Trimming cost V 2 bases and J 1 base, with 18 bases left between them. The CDR3 consists of 17 residues. The germline CDR1 and CDR2 sequences are MNHGY and SAAAGT. The chain combines TRBV6-8 with TRBJ2-7, with a weak D call TRBD1 (5 bases). The material sequenced was lung tumor tissue, taken before any cancer treatment. The sequence was collected from a male donor aged 60 or older with stage I lung adenocarcinoma. CDR3 DNA: TGTGCCAGCAGTTACCTGGGGCCCGCCGTGAATTCCTACGAGCAGTACTTC. This sequence encodes CASSYLGPAVNSYEQYF.